This T cell receptor (beta chain) derives from a study of cytomegalovirus exposure and HLA in healthy donors. Overall study results and limits: In vitro data verified a few CMV-associated chains as specific for CMV antigens. Earlier results showed most TCR beta V segments being productive about 87% or about 30% of the time. A reported reduction in N-insertions relative to the roughly 710-donor mean was seen in an Asian-associated ancestry cluster in a later analysis.

PCR used 60 Vbeta primers and 13 Jbeta primers. TCRdb's copy holds only in-frame clones and misses some; the assay was immunoSEQ multiplex PCR. This table holds about 180,000 clones, around 80% found once. For this clone: The target antigen is unknown. The same CDR3 can be traced to other DNA sequences in this sample.

Germline CDR1 reads SGHTA; CDR2 reads FQGNSA. Unmatched junction bases numbered 1, after V lost 3 bases and J lost 2 bases. There are 13 residues in the CDR3. The receptor comes from a girl aged 10-17 years in good health and CMV-seropositive. The sample consisted of PBMCs. V gene TRBV7-2 combines with J gene TRBJ2-7, with TRBD1 matching 7 bases. CDR3 sequence (DNA): TGTGCCAGCAGCTTGGGGACAGCCTACGAGCAGTACTTC. As protein: CASSLGTAYEQYF.